Listed here is a single T cell receptor (beta chain). This receptor's antigen is unknown. No base quality values were provided; no much bigger clone lies one nucleotide off. This entry belongs to a study of cytomegalovirus exposure and HLA in healthy donors (dated by TCRdb to about 2017). In terms of the full investigation: In an earlier analysis of approximately 500 of the donors, 276 Gb of sequence data and 90 million to 120 million unique TCR beta sequences from about 179 million T cells were reported. Genome-wide SNP genotypes for about 65% of the 666 donors were used in a later genetic analysis, which treated that subset as a discovery cohort. Along with the approximately 700-subject first cohort, a separate validation cohort of over 90 different subjects was used. An earlier analysis of approximately 580 of the donors used high-throughput TCR beta sequencing to judge whether each TCR beta V gene segment behaved as functional or pseudogenic. Among the roughly 430 genotyped donors, approximately 82% belonged to the genetic ancestry cluster associated with self-reported Caucasian donors. Donor age, sex, ethnicity and CMV serostatus were compiled alongside the repertoire data. To predict cytomegalovirus infection status, the study brought together high-throughput TCR immunosequencing, statistical association of individual TCRs with disease status, and machine learning. An early release that covered fewer than 800 HLA-typed donors contained about 290 gigabases of sequencing data and tens of millions of unique TCR sequences. The study aimed to test whether signatures of past pathogen exposure could be identified by cataloging public T cell receptors. A later analysis re-analyzed previously published TCR beta repertoires from roughly 600 donors and added high-resolution HLA genotyping to study TCR occurrence patterns. All discovery cohort repertoires had been generated on a single sequencing platform. Both class I and class II loci were covered by HLA typing, at four-digit resolution. The number of typed donors differed by locus: about 620-630 for A, B, C, DRB1 and DQB1; approximately 520 for DQA1; around 610 for DPA1; and roughly 470 for DPB1. Using immunosequencing, the study profiled T cell repertoires from roughly 650 subjects and related those repertoires to cytomegalovirus serostatus. The later analysis used no new phenotypic data to find candidate immune exposures, relying instead on TCR beta sequences and their occurrence across donors. A few DR-DQ haplotypes were treated as single units for association and clustering because of strong linkage in the cohort. On average, around 230,000 unique TCR beta nucleotide sequences were sequenced per donor among about 400 genotyped donors of the cohort, with 15% to 20% of those sequences being non-productive. Broad study findings and their caveats: Across donors, most TCR sequences were observed very rarely, whereas some public TCRs were present in many individuals. A later analysis found that TCR association rates varied across HLA loci, with DRB1 alleles showing the most associated TCRs and HLA-C alleles the fewest. The classifier was reported to diagnose cytomegalovirus status with high specificity and sensitivity in both the original cohort and the validation cohort. When HLA alleles, especially DR and DQ, strongly co-occurred, TCR associations were difficult to assign to individual alleles. HLA typing was unavailable for some donors at each locus, so association tests used only the typed subset. Broadly in line with IMGT annotations, most TCR beta V segments showed up in productive rearrangements about 90% or about 30% of the time in an earlier analysis of roughly 590 of the donors. The authors suggested that the approach could potentially be generalized to other disease states and immunological phenotypes. According to a later analysis, most CMV-associated TCR beta chains appeared to be HLA-restricted, and the HLA associations seemed to be driven largely by CMV exposure. Compared with the roughly 720-donor mean, donors in an Asian-associated ancestry cluster had fewer N-insertions in productive TCRs, according to a later genetic analysis. Roughly uniform sequencing depth across donors was assumed in presence/absence analyses, although this assumption may not hold. A further reported finding was that TCR beta sequences accurately predicted the HLA-A and HLA-B alleles for most subjects in the first cohort. A later analysis associated 15,000 or so TCR beta sequences with specific HLA alleles at a false discovery rate of 0.05. The study listed 150 to 200 TCR beta chains as associated with cytomegalovirus. A cluster of highly shared sequence variants was judged likely to be a technical artifact of the sequencing pipeline. A later analysis reported that several top co-occurrence clusters appeared linked to parvovirus B19, influenza, CMV and Epstein-Barr virus. V-gene and J-gene trimming of TCR beta chains was associated with a missense DCLRE1C variant in a later genetic analysis, and the association was replicated in an independent cohort. In this cohort, only TCR beta chains were sequenced, and detectable features were limited by the absence of alpha or paired-chain data. Compared with equally common non-associated chains, HLA-associated TCR beta chains in a later analysis were more clonally expanded and had lower generation probabilities. In vitro tests confirmed that a few of the cytomegalovirus-associated TCR beta chains recognize cytomegalovirus antigens. Linkage disequilibrium might explain the correlated functional status among segregating V segments, but an unknown experimental factor could not be ruled out. The 87-base-pair reads could not distinguish some IMGT-functional V segments, including TRBV6-2 and TRBV6-3, so those segments were excluded. CMV serostatus was the only immune exposure information available for the cohort. Because counts were too low, 15 to 20 rarely observed V segments, including chromosome 9 orphons, were excluded from the earlier analysis of about 500 of the donors.

Library preparation used the immunoSEQ multiplex PCR assay. For the multiplex PCR, a mixture combining 60 forward primers for TCR Vbeta segments and 13 reverse primers for TCR Jbeta segments was used. A multiplex PCR assay on genomic DNA amplified the CDR3 region of rearranged TCR beta genes. Amplified TCR beta libraries were sequenced as 87-base-pair reads on the Illumina HiSeq System. Per the source publication's procedure: In a later analysis, tens of millions of unique TCR beta chains were counted across the 650 to 700 repertoires, and roughly 11 million of these chains were shared by at least two donors. A nearest-neighbor algorithm error-corrected the raw reads and collapsed the reads into unique sequences, merging closely related sequences to remove PCR and sequencing errors. Alignment of CDR3 sequences to IMGT reference sequences was used to assign V, D and J gene segments. For a sequence to be retained, a match of at least six nucleotides to both a V gene segment and a J gene segment was required. Rearrangements were classified as productive when the CDR3 lacked stop codons and remained in frame with V and J, and all other rearrangements were classified as non-productive. Following IMGT convention, CDR3 was defined as the stretch from the second conserved V-encoded cysteine up to the conserved J-encoded phenylalanine. Sequences without an unambiguous match to a single V gene segment were excluded from the earlier analysis of 450 to 750 of the donors. An earlier analysis of almost 600 of the donors classified V segments as functional when productive rearrangements were above 56.7% and as segregating when the standard deviation between donors was above 5%. A statistical classification framework was built to diagnose cytomegalovirus status from the catalog of TCR beta chain sequences. In a later analysis, V and J genes were assigned by comparing TCR nucleotide sequences against IMGT/GENE-DB human TR gene sequences. In a later analysis, CDR3 sequences and most-parsimonious VDJ recombination scenarios were assigned using the TCRdist pipeline. In a later analysis, every TCR beta chain was defined by the combination of its CDR3 amino acid sequence and its V-gene family, and reads without a unique V-gene family were dropped. In a later analysis, fewer than 650 highly shared, low-generation-probability nucleotide sequences were removed to address suspected cross-contamination and a sequencing artifact. In a later analysis, a clonal expansion index was calculated for each public chain from normalized within-repertoire ranks of inferred template counts. In a later analysis, generation probabilities were computed with a VDJ recombination model fitted to out-of-frame rearrangements, and the resulting probabilities were checked against IGoR. Hypergeometric tests were used in a later analysis to score TCR-TCR, TCR-HLA and TCR-CMV co-occurrence, with a repertoire-size bias correction applied to the TCR pairs. In a later analysis, false discovery rates were estimated by permuting HLA or CMV assignments 20 times. In a later analysis, co-occurring TCRs were grouped with DBSCAN, and TCRdist sequence similarity was added when clustering was performed within HLA-allele-positive subsets. Co-occurrence clustering excluded repertoires with fewer than 30,000 or more than 120,000 public chains, plus five with anomalous nucleotide sharing. TCRdb provides this immuneACCESS table in a form limited to in-frame rearrangements. Some clones are lacking; in checked studies, under half of them reflect an unresolved V gene, and why the rest are absent is not known. The DNA was the basis for D and trimming; V, J and clone size are from that table. The sample profile shows 93,000 or so clones; roughly 77% of them were found once. The ten biggest clones cover 9% to 12% of the sample.

The cohort comprised fewer than 700 healthy bone marrow donors. Cohort members were all nominally healthy when sampled, although unrecorded immune exposures were likely present. The donor was CMV seropositive and was included in the group of some 290 seropositive cohort members. A peripheral blood sample was provided by each donor, and peripheral blood mononuclear cells were used for TCR beta sequencing. Genomic DNA extraction from the blood cell samples was performed with the Qiagen DNeasy Blood Extraction Kit. V and J lose 10 bases and 1 base, and a span of 14 bases separates them. CDR3 length: 15 amino acids, cysteine to phenylalanine. Here the CDR3 DNA is all that survives: 45 bases in frame from base 1. The germline V gene (reference sequence) gives CDR1 as LNHNV and CDR2 as YYDKDF.

This chain joins TRBV15 to TRBJ2-6; the D gene is unclear. This TCR was recovered from a woman between 18 and 30 years old in good health and CMV-seropositive. Sequences were obtained from PBMCs. The CDR3 region reads CASHHPGSGANVLTF. The sequenced DNA is TGTGCCAGCCACCACCCCGGGTCTGGGGCCAACGTCCTGACTTTC.